The rows below give T cell receptor beta chains drawn from one sample of a study of T-cell memory formation after mild COVID-19. TCRdb called the 5' RACE reads again in MiXCR, with one record for every CDR3 protein. Among hundreds of thousands of distinct CDR3 sequences listed, about 15% were seen once. Sequenced material: PBMCs or a T cell subset sorted from them (not recorded which). Receptors originate from a man aged 18 to 35 who had mild COVID-19 (a few samples of this study predate the infection). Cell type and time point are not known. The CDR3 runs from the conserved cysteine through the conserved F or W. The D gene is left open where the match is weak. The size of a clone is reported for some rows only, either as once, few or many, or as a class for expanded clones.

abundance	v_gene	d_gene	j_gene	CDR3aa	CDR3nt
NA	TRBV23-1	NA	TRBJ2-3	CASSQRDHKSRPDTQYF	TGCGCCAGCAGTCAACGGGACCATAAGAGCAGGCCAGATACGCAGTATTTT
few	TRBV15	TRBD2	TRBJ2-5	CATSRVAGGYQETQYF	TGTGCCACCAGCAGAGTGGCGGGGGGGTACCAAGAGACCCAGTACTTC
NA	TRBV3-1	TRBD2	TRBJ2-4	CASSHERGLDALAKNIQYF	TGTGCCAGCAGCCACGAGCGGGGGTTGGACGCCTTAGCCAAAAACATTCAGTACTTC
few	TRBV12-3/TRBV12-4	NA	TRBJ2-7	CASSLAGVGYEQYF	TGTGCCAGCAGTTTAGCAGGGGTTGGCTACGAGCAGTACTTC
few	TRBV24-1	NA	TRBJ2-1	CATSEGPSNEQFF	TGTGCCACCAGTGAGGGACCGTCCAATGAGCAGTTCTTC
NA	TRBV4-1	NA	TRBJ1-4	CASSLRPPFATNEKLFF	TGCGCCAGCAGCCTCCGGCCCCCTTTTGCAACTAATGAAAAACTGTTTTTT
few	TRBV4-1	NA	TRBJ1-1	CASSLGGGDTEAFF	TGCGCCAGCAGCCTAGGAGGGGGGGACACTGAAGCTTTCTTT
many	TRBV12-3/TRBV12-4	NA	TRBJ1-1	CASSQDRQGFLF	TGTGCCAGCAGTCAAGACAGGCAGGGATTTCTCTTT
NA	TRBV7-2	NA	TRBJ1-5	CASRLQVSSNQPQHF	TGTGCCAGCAGGCTACAGGTTTCCAGCAATCAGCCCCAGCATTTT
NA	TRBV6-5	NA	TRBJ2-7	CASSKTGEGEQYF	TGTGCCAGCAGTAAGACAGGGGAGGGCGAGCAGTACTTC
NA	TRBV20-1	NA	TRBJ2-1	CSASSMAGVHNEQFF	TGCAGTGCTAGTTCTATGGCAGGGGTCCACAATGAGCAGTTCTTC
NA	TRBV9	NA	TRBJ2-4	CASSVGPQAGDIQYF	TGTGCCAGCAGCGTAGGTCCGCAGGCGGGCGACATTCAGTACTTC
many	TRBV7-8	NA	TRBJ2-5	CASSFQTKRTTQYF	TGTGCCAGCAGCTTTCAGACAAAAAGGACGACCCAGTACTTC
NA	TRBV6-2/TRBV6-3	TRBD1	TRBJ2-7	CASSIDRGNEQYF	TGTGCCAGCAGTATCGACAGGGGAAACGAGCAGTACTTC
few	TRBV20-1	TRBD1	TRBJ2-1	CSANRPGTGAEQFF	TGCAGTGCTAACCGTCCCGGGACAGGGGCCGAGCAGTTCTTC
NA	TRBV4-1	TRBD2	TRBJ2-5	CASSQGGLGWQETQYF	TGCGCCAGCAGCCAGGGAGGACTAGGGTGGCAAGAGACCCAGTACTTC
few	TRBV20-1	NA	TRBJ1-4	CSAREDGREKLFF	TGCAGTGCTAGGGAGGACGGCAGGGAAAAACTGTTTTTT
few	TRBV10-3	TRBD2	TRBJ2-1	CAISDFSGGARNEQFF	TGTGCCATCAGTGATTTTAGCGGGGGGGCCCGAAATGAGCAGTTCTTC
NA	TRBV6-1	TRBD1	TRBJ2-5	CASLSERTGSQETQYF	TGTGCCAGCCTGTCGGAGAGGACAGGGTCCCAAGAGACCCAGTACTTC
NA	TRBV10-3	NA	TRBJ1-5	CAIRGGNQPQHF	TGTGCCATCAGAGGTGGCAATCAGCCCCAGCATTTT
few	TRBV5-1	NA	TRBJ1-1	CASSLGPAGNTEAFF	TGCGCCAGCAGCTTGGGACCGGCAGGCAACACTGAAGCTTTCTTT
NA	TRBV28	TRBD1	TRBJ1-1	CASSLWGTANTEAFF	TGTGCCAGCAGTTTATGGGGGACAGCTAACACTGAAGCTTTCTTT
NA	TRBV7-2	TRBD2	TRBJ2-1	CASSPSGDGQFF	TGTGCCAGCAGCCCGAGCGGGGATGGGCAGTTCTTC
few	TRBV9	NA	TRBJ2-3	CASSVATRGGSTDTQYF	TGTGCCAGCAGCGTAGCTACGAGGGGTGGAAGCACAGATACGCAGTATTTT
NA	TRBV7-2	TRBD1	TRBJ1-1	CASSGDRGRGMNTEAFF	TGTGCCAGTAGTGGAGACAGGGGGCGAGGAATGAACACTGAAGCTTTCTTT
few	TRBV2	TRBD1	TRBJ2-5	CASSVGDRRTQYF	TGTGCCAGCAGTGTAGGGGACAGGAGGACCCAGTACTTC
few	TRBV25-1	TRBD1	TRBJ2-1	CASSEQGAHNEQFF	TGTGCCAGCAGTGAGCAGGGGGCCCACAATGAGCAGTTCTTC
few	TRBV6-1	TRBD2	TRBJ2-3	CASSIAGAFTDTQYF	TGTGCCAGCAGTATAGCGGGGGCCTTCACAGATACGCAGTATTTT
few	TRBV6-2/TRBV6-3	NA	TRBJ1-2	CASSYYIPRTVYGYTF	TGTGCCAGCAGTTACTATATACCGCGGACAGTCTATGGCTACACCTTC
NA	TRBV12-3/TRBV12-4	TRBD1	TRBJ2-2	CASSRTGGTGELFF	TGTGCCAGCAGCCGGACAGGGGGGACCGGGGAGCTGTTTTTT
few	TRBV5-1	NA	TRBJ1-1	CASSPRGETEAFF	TGCGCCAGCAGCCCCAGAGGGGAGACTGAAGCTTTCTTT
NA	TRBV28	NA	TRBJ1-2	CASSLIGANYGYTF	TGTGCCAGCAGCTTAATAGGAGCTAACTATGGCTACACCTTC
few	TRBV6-6	NA	TRBJ2-1	CASTHIGDNWDEQFF	TGTGCCAGCACCCACATAGGGGATAACTGGGATGAGCAGTTCTTC
NA	TRBV20-1	NA	TRBJ1-5	CSARTGNSNQPQHF	TGCAGTGCTAGAACGGGAAATAGCAATCAGCCCCAGCATTTT
few	TRBV9	NA	TRBJ2-6	CASSVQGSGANVLTF	TGTGCCAGCAGCGTACAGGGCTCTGGGGCCAACGTCCTGACTTTC
few	TRBV20-1	NA	TRBJ2-3	CSANAGSPDTQYF	TGCAGTGCTAATGCAGGGTCGCCAGATACGCAGTATTTT
many	TRBV29-1	NA	TRBJ1-1	CSVGRTVSEAFF	TGCAGCGTGGGTCGGACGGTATCTGAAGCTTTCTTT
few	TRBV5-1	TRBD2	TRBJ2-1	CASSLELAGTKQFF	TGCGCCAGCAGCTTGGAACTAGCGGGGACAAAGCAGTTCTTC
NA	TRBV24-1	NA	TRBJ1-2	CATSDGGYGYTF	TGTGCCACCAGTGACGGGGGCTATGGCTACACCTTC
NA	TRBV7-9	TRBD2	TRBJ2-3	CASSHTSGGTASTDTQYF	TGTGCCAGCAGCCACACTAGCGGGGGGACCGCTAGCACAGATACGCAGTATTTT
NA	TRBV20-1	NA	TRBJ2-5	CSASPIGRETQYF	TGCAGTGCTAGCCCCATTGGTCGAGAGACCCAGTACTTC
NA	TRBV15	TRBD1	TRBJ2-4	CATSRASGQGGGPYKNIQYF	TGTGCCACCAGCAGAGCGAGTGGACAGGGGGGCGGCCCGTACAAAAACATTCAGTACTTC
many	TRBV6-5	NA	TRBJ1-1	CASRQGSHTEAFF	TGTGCCAGCCGCCAGGGGAGCCACACTGAAGCTTTCTTT
NA	TRBV4-3	TRBD2	TRBJ2-1	CASSQDGGRDEQFF	TGCGCCAGCAGCCAAGATGGAGGGAGGGATGAGCAGTTCTTC
few	TRBV20-1	NA	TRBJ1-5	CSARDWGSDQPQHF	TGCAGTGCTAGAGATTGGGGCAGCGATCAGCCCCAGCATTTT
few	TRBV11-1	NA	TRBJ2-1	CASRKAAQNNEQFF	TGTGCCAGCAGAAAAGCGGCCCAAAACAATGAGCAGTTCTTC
NA	TRBV7-6	TRBD2	TRBJ2-7	CASSSRTSGGDYEQYF	TGTGCCAGCAGCTCGCGGACTAGCGGGGGGGACTACGAGCAGTACTTC
few	TRBV6-6	NA	TRBJ2-2	CASSYWQGATGELFF	TGTGCCAGCAGTTACTGGCAGGGAGCCACCGGGGAGCTGTTTTTT
NA	TRBV4-3	NA	TRBJ1-4	CASSQELIGPTEVF	TGCGCCAGCAGCCAAGAACTAATCGGCCCCACCGAGGTTTTT
few	TRBV20-1	NA	TRBJ2-1	CSAPIQRSSYNEQFF	TGCAGTGCCCCCATCCAGAGGAGCTCCTACAATGAGCAGTTCTTC
NA	TRBV6-2/TRBV6-3	NA	TRBJ2-1	CASTPKGAEGGYNEQFF	TGTGCCAGCACCCCTAAGGGGGCGGAGGGGGGATACAATGAGCAGTTCTTC
NA	TRBV7-8	NA	TRBJ2-5	CASSLATAGYQETQYF	TGTGCCAGCAGCTTAGCAACCGCAGGGTACCAAGAGACCCAGTACTTC